The 14 T cell receptor beta chains given below trace back to one sample, sequenced in a study of cytomegalovirus exposure and HLA in healthy donors. Primers: 60 Vbeta forward and 13 Jbeta reverse. Using immunoSEQ multiplex PCR, the repertoire was profiled, and TCRdb retains in-frame clones only, with some absent. The repertoire consists of 120,000 or so clones, with approximately 78% occurring once and the leading ten covering 1.5% to 2%. Sequencing input: PBMCs. These receptors all come from a man aged 35-49 years in good health and CMV-seronegative.

V gene TRBV6-5 combines with J gene TRBJ1-5; no firm D call. Germline CDR1 reads MNHEY; CDR2 reads SVGAGI. V lost 10 bases and J 2 bases, leaving 18 bases between the germline ends. The CDR3 loop spans 15 amino acids. Here the CDR3 reads CATKHHSVGNQPQHF. CDR3 DNA: TGTGCCACTAAGCACCACAGTGTAGGCAATCAGCCCCAGCATTTT.

The chain employs TRBV5-1 and TRBJ2-3; D gene uncertain. Between the trimmed V and J ends, which lost 4 bases and 4 bases, there was a span of 13 bases. CDR1 and CDR2 from the germline V gene are SGHRS and YFSETQ. CDR3 length: 14 residues. The CDR3 DNA follows: TGCGCCAGCAGCCCCGGCGAGAGCGCAGATACGCAGTATTTT. Amino acid sequence: CASSPGESADTQYF. The variable domain in full, with the rest retrieved from reference TRBV5-1 and TRBJ2-3, is KAGVTQTPRYLIKTRGQQVTLSCSPISGHRSVSWYQQTPGQGLQFLFEYFSETQRNKGNFPGRFSGRQFSNSRSEMNVSTLELGDSALYLCASSPGESADTQYFGPGTRLTVL.

The genes are TRBV13 and TRBJ1-2; D call uncertain. V dropped 5 bases and J dropped 3 bases, with 16 bases sitting between them. This CDR3 spans 15 amino acids. CDR1 PRHDT and CDR2 FYEKMQ come from the germline V gene (reference sequence). DNA of the CDR3: TGTGCCAGCAGCCCACGACTTTTGTGGGACTATGGCTACACCTTC. Amino acid sequence: CASSPRLLWDYGYTF.

The chain carries TRBV6-5 and TRBJ2-7, with 11 bases lining up with TRBD1. This CDR3 has 15 amino acids. Germline lookup yields CDR1 MNHEY and CDR2 SVGAGI. Trimming removed 6 bases from V and 0 bases from J; junction bases left unmatched: 4. The CDR3 is CASRSGTGGSYEQYF. The CDR3, as DNA: TGTGCCAGCAGGTCCGGGACAGGGGGCTCCTACGAGCAGTACTTC.

V and J are TRBV15 and TRBJ2-4; 9 bases match TRBD1. Per germline, CDR1 LNHNV and CDR2 YYDKDF (reference sequence). The CDR3 loop spans 14 amino acids. V lost 3 bases and J lost 12; bases outside the gene matches: 9. CDR3 nucleotide sequence: TGTGCCACCAGCAGCACAGGGGGCACGGACAGTCAGTACTTC. Its translation: CATSSTGGTDSQYF.

The gene calls are TRBV2 and TRBJ1-1, with 9 positions matching TRBD1. Losses at the gene ends were 3 bases for V and 7 bases for J; bases not matched to a gene: 0. This CDR3 comprises 12 residues. Germline V gene data show CDR1 as SNHLY and CDR2 as FYNNEI. The CDR3 reads CASSEDRGEAFF. In DNA form, the CDR3 reads TGTGCCAGCAGTGAGGACAGGGGTGAAGCTTTCTTT. Filled out from reference TRBV2 and TRBJ1-1, the complete variable domain reads EPEVTQTPSHQVTQMGQEVILRCVPISNHLYFYWYRQILGQKVEFLVSFYNNEISEKSEIFDDQFSVERPDGSNFTLKIRSTKLEDSAMYFCASSEDRGEAFFGQGTRLTVV.

The gene calls are TRBV7-2 and TRBJ1-6; D is unclear. CDR1 is SGHTA, CDR2 FQGNSA, per germline. Between the trimmed V and J ends, which lost 5 bases and 7 bases, there was a span of 9 bases. CDR3 length equals 13 residues. The CDR3 protein is CASSLASNSPLHF. CDR3 DNA sequence: TGTGCCAGCAGCCTGGCATCCAATTCACCCCTCCACTTT.

The gene calls are TRBV28 and TRBJ2-5, with a tentative D call TRBD2 (5 bases). V dropped 3 bases and J dropped 5 bases, with 19 bases sitting between them. The CDR3 consists of 16 residues. Germline V gene sequence: CDR1 MDHEN, CDR2 SYDVKM. CDR3 sequence: CASSFPTPRGRETQYF. The CDR3 DNA reads as TGTGCCAGCAGTTTCCCCACCCCTCGGGGTCGGGAGACCCAGTACTTC.

Regarding this clone: Other DNA sequences within the sample encode an identical CDR3. J is TRBJ2-7 and V is TRBV7-2; D ambiguous. The CDR3 loop spans 12 amino acids. The germline V gene encodes CDR1 SGHTA and CDR2 FQGNSA. Deletions cut 5 bases from V and 3 bases from J, with 8 bases between. CDR3 bases: TGTGCCAGCAGCCTCAGTCGCTACGAGCAGTACTTC. Translation gives CASSLSRYEQYF.

The rearrangement uses TRBV9 and TRBJ2-5, with 9 nucleotides matching TRBD1. The assigned J gene may be wrong: the sequence end matches TRBJ2-7 better. Germline V lookup: CDR1 SGDLS, CDR2 YYNGEE. CDR3 size: 15 residues. CDR3 coding DNA: TGTGCCAGCAGCGCCGGACAGGGGAGTTGGTACGAGCAGTACTTC. It yields the protein CASSAGQGSWYEQYF.

The chain joins TRBV6-5 to TRBJ1-5; tentative D call: TRBD1 (5 bases). Germline-derived CDR1 and CDR2 are MNHEY and SVGAGI. The CDR3 sequence is 16 residues long. V was pared by 4 bases and J by 4 bases, with 17 bases between. DNA for the CDR3: TGTGCCAGCAGTTCCCGTTCCTCGGGGGGTAATCAGCCCCAGCATTTT. Protein sequence: CASSSRSSGGNQPQHF.

The chain employs TRBV6-6 and TRBJ2-7; 9 nucleotides line up with TRBD2. The CDR3 totals 16 residues. CDR1 is MNHNY, CDR2 SVGAGI, per germline (reference sequence). The V segment lost 6 bases and the J segment 4 bases; nucleotides outside the gene matches: 13. The CDR3 bases are TGTGCCAGCAGATCCGGGGTAGCGGGAGAGCAGTACGAGCAGTACTTC. This codes for CASRSGVAGEQYEQYF.

This chain links TRBV5-6 with TRBJ2-2; 11 nucleotides line up with TRBD2. V lost 3 bases and J lost 9; bases outside the gene matches: 7. The CDR3 totals 15 residues. Looked up from germline, CDR1 is SGHDT and CDR2 is YYEEEE. CDR3 coding DNA: TGTGCCAGCAGCTCGGGGACTAGCGGTGTGCGGGAGCTGTTTTTT. Protein: CASSSGTSGVRELFF.

The CDR3 loop reads CASSSLAGGRTDTQYF. In DNA form, the CDR3 reads TGTGCCAGCAGCTCACTAGCGGGAGGAAGGACAGATACGCAGTATTTT. The rearrangement uses TRBV7-2 and TRBJ2-3; 12 bases are a match to TRBD2. Germline V gives CDR1 SGHTA, CDR2 FQGNSA. Trimming removed 4 bases from V and 3 bases from J; junction bases left unmatched: 5. This CDR3 has 16 residues.